This entry lists 23 T cell receptor beta chains sequenced from one sample in a study of regulatory T cells in long-lasting Graves disease. Specified time point: newly diagnosed GD, antithyroid drugs for less than 3 months. PBMC RNA was the source of the TCR library. To make TCR beta libraries, researchers used iRepertoire HTBI primers and Arm-PCR of CDR3 regions. TCRdb fed the multiplex PCR reads into MiXCR, producing one record per CDR3 protein. Of roughly 560,000 distinct CDR3 sequences listed, 15% to 20% are singletons. This sample also appeared in a second study, on T cells in Graves' hyperthyroidism and ophthalmopathy.

Sequencing used peripheral blood mononuclear cells (PBMCs), obtained at new diagnosis, from a patient treated with antithyroid drugs. These receptors all stem from a woman aged 35-65 years with Graves disease.

This clonotype was counted at least ten times. One end of the junction fails to match germline, which may point to a read error. The rearrangement joins TRBV28 to TRBJ1-2, with D uncertain. The CDR3 spans 16 residues. CDR1 is MDHEN, CDR2 SYDVKM, per germline. The CDR3 bases are TGTGCCAGCAGTATACCACGGACCCCTTCTAACTATGGCTCCACCTTC. This sequence encodes CASSIPRTPSNYGSTF.

Many counts were recorded for this clonotype. J is TRBJ2-7 and V is TRBV12-3 or TRBV12-4; the D is unclear. V was cut by 1 base and J by 3 bases, with 7 bases left in between. The CDR3 runs to 13 residues. As DNA, the CDR3 is TGTGCCAGCAGTTTAGGGAGAAACTACGAGCAGTACTTC. Protein sequence: CASSLGRNYEQYF.

Comment on this clonotype: A junction boundary mismatches the germline segment, possibly from a read error. The chain recombines TRBV11-2 with TRBJ1-6, with no clear D. This CDR3 is 13 amino acids long. The germline V gene encodes CDR1 SGHAT and CDR2 FQNNGV. CDR3 residues: CASSHAGPSPLHF. In DNA, the CDR3 is TGCGCCAGCAGCCACGCCGGTCCCTCACCCCTCCACTTT.

The rearrangement links TRBV20-1 to TRBJ2-7, with TRBD1 matching over 7 bases. Looked up from germline, CDR1 is DFQATT and CDR2 is SNEGSKA (reference sequence). This CDR3 contains 14 residues. V shed 4 bases and J 3 bases; nucleotides not matched to a gene: 9. DNA for the CDR3: TGCAGTGCTACCCTGGGCAGGGGGAACTACGAGCAGTACTTC. It is translated as CSATLGRGNYEQYF.

The chain joins TRBV15 to TRBJ1-5; maybe TRBD1 (6 bases). CDR3 length equals 17 residues. Trimming left V 0 bases short and J 2 bases short, with 14 bases between. The germline V gene has CDR1 LNHNV and CDR2 YYDKDF (reference sequence). In DNA, the CDR3 is TGTGCCACCAGCAGAGACTCGGGGGCGTCTGGCAATCAGCCCCAGCATTTT. Amino acids: CATSRDSGASGNQPQHF.

The table lists this clonotype with a few counts. This chain uses TRBV24-1 with TRBJ2-2, with TRBD2 identical over 15 bases. The CDR3 contains 21 residues. The germline V gene has CDR1 KGHDR and CDR2 SFDVKD. V shed 3 bases and J 1 base; nucleotides not matched to a gene: 11. The CDR3 region has the DNA TGTGCCACCAGTGATCCTCCCTGGACTAGCGGGGGGGCCAGGAACACCGGGGAGCTGTTTTTT. Residues: CATSDPPWTSGGARNTGELFF.

In this sample, this clonotype turned up many times. J is TRBJ1-1 and V is TRBV11-2; D remains unclear. This CDR3 is built from 13 residues. Trimming removed 5 bases at V and 2 bases at J, with 9 bases between. CDR1 and CDR2 from the germline V gene are SGHAT and FQNNGV. This CDR3 reads CASSTTSNTEAFF. Here the CDR3 DNA reads TGTGCCAGCAGCACGACAAGTAACACTGAAGCTTTCTTT.

This clonotype was observed many times. The chain carries TRBV5-1 and TRBJ2-1; tentatively, D is TRBD1 or TRBD2 (5 bases each). The length of the CDR3 is 15 residues. Germline V gives CDR1 SGHRS, CDR2 YFSETQ. V lost 6 bases to trimming and J lost 6 bases, with 19 bases between them. The CDR3 DNA reads TGCGCCAGCACTGAGGGGACCGTCGCTTTCAATGAGCAGTTCTTC. The encoded protein is CASTEGTVAFNEQFF.

This clonotype was counted between two and nine times. V gene TRBV2 combines with J gene TRBJ1-5; perhaps TRBD1 as D (5 bases). The CDR3 runs to 15 residues. CDR1 and CDR2 from the germline V gene are SNHLY and FYNNEI. The V end lost 6 bases, the J end lost 0 bases, and 12 bases lay between the germline ends. The CDR3 spells CASRVLGGSNQPQHF. The CDR3 DNA sequence: TGTGCCAGCAGGGTCCTTGGGGGTAGCAATCAGCCCCAGCATTTT.

The chain combines TRBV30 with TRBJ2-7; D is undetermined. V was pared by 1 base and J by 5 bases, with 3 bases between. CDR1 and CDR2 from the germline V gene are GTSNPN and SVGIG (reference sequence). This CDR3 contains 10 residues. The CDR3 is CAWSANEQYF. In nucleotides, the CDR3 is TGTGCCTGGAGTGCCAACGAGCAGTACTTC.

This clonotype was seen at least ten times. The gene calls are TRBV7-8 and TRBJ1-2; 10 positions match TRBD1. V lost 4 bases and J lost 0; bases outside the gene matches: 8. Per the germline V gene, CDR1 is SGHVS and CDR2 is FQNEAQ. The length of the CDR3 is 17 residues. As DNA, the CDR3 is TGTGCCAGCAGCTCCCGGGACAGGGGAATAACTAACTATGGCTACACCTTC. It encodes CASSSRDRGITNYGYTF.

This chain joins TRBV20-1 and TRBJ2-5; 7 bases agree with TRBD2. Germline-derived CDR1 and CDR2 are DFQATT and SNEGSKA (reference sequence). The CDR3 sequence is 15 residues long. The V segment lost 5 bases and the J segment 4 bases; nucleotides outside the gene matches: 13. The CDR3 bases are TGCAGTGCTCGCCCGTGGGGGGGTAGTCCAGAGACCCAGTACTTC. As protein: CSARPWGGSPETQYF.

The chain carries TRBV10-2 and TRBJ1-2, with D unresolved. Germline CDR1 reads WSHSY; CDR2 reads SAAADI. The CDR3 spans 12 residues. V gave up 10 bases and J gave up 3 bases, with 12 bases separating them. CDR3 DNA sequence: TGCGCCATCCTGGACTTAGACTATGGCTACACCTTC. Its protein product is CAILDLDYGYTF.

In its sample, this clonotype was seen a few times. The V and J genes are TRBV27 and TRBJ1-3, with no clear D. Trimming shortened V by 5 bases and J by 4 bases, and 15 bases separated the two germline ends. The CDR3 consists of 15 residues. CDR1 MNHEY and CDR2 SMNVEV come from the germline V gene (reference sequence). CDR3 DNA: TGTGCCAGCAGTCAAAGGGCGGAAAGGGGAAACACCATATATTTT. Translated, it gives CASSQRAERGNTIYF.

Concerning this clonotype: One end of the junction is discordant with germline, which a read error may explain. The chain joins TRBV9 to TRBJ2-2, with no clear D. The CDR3 contains 13 residues. Germline V lookup: CDR1 SGDLS, CDR2 YYNGEE. The CDR3, as DNA: TGTGCCGGCAGCGTAGACCTCACCGGGGAGCTGTTTTTT. It yields the protein CAGSVDLTGELFF.

In its sample, this clonotype was seen a few times. The rearrangement joins TRBV10-3 to TRBJ2-3; 12 nucleotides agree with TRBD2. The trim removed 2 bases at V and 2 bases at J, leaving 2 bases unmatched. The CDR3 contains 16 residues. The V gene's germline CDR1 is ENHRY and CDR2 SYGVKD. The CDR3 sequence: CAISEGLAGLTDTQYF. For the CDR3, the DNA is TGTGCCATCAGTGAGGGACTAGCGGGACTCACAGATACGCAGTATTTT.

Ten or more counts support this clonotype. The V gene is TRBV12-3 or TRBV12-4, the J gene TRBJ1-1; no firm D call. V shed 7 bases and J shed 0 bases, with 9 bases lying between them. CDR3 length: 13 amino acids. CDR3 loop: CASTRTVNTEAFF. CDR3 in DNA: TGTGCCAGCACCAGGACGGTGAACACTGAAGCTTTCTTT.

This clonotype was recorded many times. Here the CDR3 reads CSASYSKAEAFF. In DNA, the CDR3 is TGCAGTGCTAGCTATTCAAAGGCAGAAGCTTTCTTT. The rearrangement links TRBV20-1 to TRBJ1-1; unclear D gene. Germline CDR1 DFQATT, CDR2 SNEGSKA (reference sequence). This CDR3 has 12 residues. The ends were cut back, 3 bases at V and 8 bases at J, with 13 bases in the middle.

This clonotype was counted at least ten times. The rearrangement uses TRBV11-3 and TRBJ2-3; 8 nucleotides agree with TRBD1. The CDR3 loop spans 13 amino acids. Germline assignment: CDR1 SGHNT and CDR2 YENEEA. The V and J ends lost 5 bases and 4 bases, in that order; junction bases with no gene match: 2. The CDR3 region is CASSQTGADTQYF. DNA of the CDR3: TGTGCCAGCAGCCAGACAGGGGCAGATACGCAGTATTTT.

On this clonotype: A much larger clonotype is one base distant, so this may be a read error. Without the conserved terminal phenylalanine or tryptophan, this CDR3 likely stems from a read error. The chain carries TRBV28 and TRBJ2-7; D tentatively fits TRBD1 or TRBD2 (5 bases each). CDR3 size: 15 residues. Germline loops: CDR1 MDHEN, CDR2 SYDVKM. V was clipped by 5 bases and J by 2 bases, with 16 bases between them. CDR3 sequence reads: CASSSTGTYTYEQYL. The CDR3 DNA follows: TGTGCCAGCAGTAGTACCGGGACGTATACCTACGAGCAGTACCTC.

This clonotype was detected ten times or more. The gene calls are TRBV6-5 and TRBJ1-1, with D possibly being TRBD1 (5 bases). Germline V gene sequence: CDR1 MNHEY, CDR2 SVGAGI. The CDR3 covers 18 residues. Trimming left V 4 bases short and J 11 bases short, with 32 bases between. CDR3 protein: CASSSLIRGEGMGRRAFF. CDR3 bases: TGTGCCAGCAGTTCTCTAATACGGGGTGAGGGGATGGGAAGGAGGGCTTTCTTT.

This clonotype has at least ten counts. DNA of the CDR3: TGTGCCAGCAATATCTTCGACAGGGTCTACGAGCAGTACTTC. It codes for CASNIFDRVYEQYF. The V and J genes are TRBV28 and TRBJ2-7; 7 nucleotides line up with TRBD1. CDR3 length equals 14 residues. The germline gives CDR1 MDHEN, CDR2 SYDVKM. With V trimmed by 7 bases and J by 3 bases, 9 bases remained unmatched.

This clonotype has ten or more counts. The chain combines TRBV20-1 with TRBJ2-7, with D possibly matching TRBD1 (5 bases). This CDR3 contains 13 residues. Germline CDR1 DFQATT, CDR2 SNEGSKA (reference sequence). The germline V and J ends were trimmed by 3 bases and 2 bases, with 11 bases remaining between them. The CDR3 DNA sequence: TGCAGTGCTAGTCAGGCAGGGACCTACGAGCAGTACTTC. The encoded protein is CSASQAGTYEQYF.